This TCR beta chain was identified during a study of blood T cell repertoires in COVID-19. The CDR3 is made up of 14 amino acids. With 5 bases removed from V and 0 bases from J, the gap between germline ends came to 11 bases. Germline values: CDR1 WSHSY, CDR2 SAAADI. The data were produced by immunoSEQ multiplex PCR, yet TCRdb's version contains in-frame clones alone and is incomplete. The sample has under 250,000 clones, approximately 80% seen once. Specimen: peripheral blood. The chain is built from TRBV10-2 and TRBJ2-7; unclear D gene. The clonotype originates from a woman aged 60 to 75 with active or convalescent COVID-19. The DNA of the CDR3 is TGCGCCAGCAGTTCACTTAGCAGCTCCTACGAGCAGTACTTC. It specifies CASSSLSSSYEQYF.